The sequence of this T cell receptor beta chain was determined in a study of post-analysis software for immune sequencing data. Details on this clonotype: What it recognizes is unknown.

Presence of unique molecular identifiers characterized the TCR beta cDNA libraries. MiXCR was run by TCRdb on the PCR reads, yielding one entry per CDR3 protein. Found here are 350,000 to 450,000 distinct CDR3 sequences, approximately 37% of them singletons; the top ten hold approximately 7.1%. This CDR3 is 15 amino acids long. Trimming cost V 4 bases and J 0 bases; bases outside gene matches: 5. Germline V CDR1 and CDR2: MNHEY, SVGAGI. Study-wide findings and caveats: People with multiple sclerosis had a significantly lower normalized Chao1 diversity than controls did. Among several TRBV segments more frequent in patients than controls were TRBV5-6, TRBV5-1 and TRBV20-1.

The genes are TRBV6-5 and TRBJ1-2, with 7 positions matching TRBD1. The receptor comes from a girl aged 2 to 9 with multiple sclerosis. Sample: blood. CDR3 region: CASSSKTGTNYGYTF. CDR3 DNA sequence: TGTGCCAGCAGTTCTAAGACAGGGACTAACTATGGCTACACCTTC.